This T cell receptor beta chain was captured in a study of blood T cells in healthy people across ages. Study observations and caveats: Unsorted PBMCs ruled out conclusive naive versus antigen-experienced comparison. Older individuals had lower TCR beta diversity per million T cells (the decline was roughly linear).

A J-beta primer mix and a sample-barcoded 5' primer were used in a second PCR of about 7 to 12 cycles. TCRdb ran MiXCR on the 5' RACE reads and lists one entry per CDR3 protein. This table has about 830,000 distinct CDR3 sequences, about 59% appearing once. With regard to this clonotype: Antigen specificity is unknown.

Germline CDR1 SGHTA, CDR2 FQGNSA. Between the trimmed V and J ends, which lost 4 bases and 5 bases, there was a span of 17 bases. The length of the CDR3 is 15 residues. Sequencing was performed on blood. The source is a man aged 25 to 40 in good health. The V and J genes are TRBV7-2 and TRBJ2-5; D might be TRBD1 or TRBD2, each matching 5 bases. The DNA for the CDR3 is TGTGCCAGCAGCTCAACCGGGGCAGGGACCGAGACCCAGTACTTC. Translating it yields CASSSTGAGTETQYF.